These 3 T cell receptor beta chains were all obtained from the same sample, sequenced in a study of cytomegalovirus exposure and HLA in healthy donors. The PCR employed 60 Vbeta primers together with 13 Jbeta primers. The table came from immunoSEQ multiplex PCR; TCRdb's copy has only in-frame clones and leaves some out. In total, the table holds about 200,000 clones. Sequencing input: PBMCs. These receptors originate from a woman aged 30 to 39 in good health and CMV-seropositive.

The chain carries TRBV4-1 and TRBJ1-2; D might be TRBD1 (5 bases). This CDR3 has 16 amino acids. The V and J ends lost 3 bases and 2 bases respectively, with 16 bases between them. Germline CDR1 and CDR2: MGHRA and YSYEKL. The CDR3 here is CASSQGQRYTNYGYTF. The CDR3 DNA reads TGCGCCAGCAGCCAGGGGCAACGATATACCAACTATGGCTACACCTTC.

CDR3 sequence reads: CSVDGLAGGADTQYF. In nucleotides, the CDR3 is TGCAGCGTAGACGGACTAGCGGGTGGGGCAGATACGCAGTATTTT. The V gene is TRBV29-1, the J gene TRBJ2-3; 11 positions match TRBD2. This CDR3 is 15 amino acids long. After removal of 6 bases from V and 4 bases from J, the junction contained 9 bases not matched to a gene. Germline V lookup: CDR1 SQVTM, CDR2 ANQGSEA.

The CDR3 DNA reads as TGTGCCAGCAGTTATGCGGGGACTAGCGGGAGAATAACGCAGTATTTT. Protein product: CASSYAGTSGRITQYF. The gene calls are TRBV6-5 and TRBJ2-3; 14 bases are a match to TRBD2. J gave up 9 bases and V 3 bases, and 8 bases lay outside the gene matches. The CDR3 runs 16 residues. The germline V gene has CDR1 MNHEY and CDR2 SVGAGI.